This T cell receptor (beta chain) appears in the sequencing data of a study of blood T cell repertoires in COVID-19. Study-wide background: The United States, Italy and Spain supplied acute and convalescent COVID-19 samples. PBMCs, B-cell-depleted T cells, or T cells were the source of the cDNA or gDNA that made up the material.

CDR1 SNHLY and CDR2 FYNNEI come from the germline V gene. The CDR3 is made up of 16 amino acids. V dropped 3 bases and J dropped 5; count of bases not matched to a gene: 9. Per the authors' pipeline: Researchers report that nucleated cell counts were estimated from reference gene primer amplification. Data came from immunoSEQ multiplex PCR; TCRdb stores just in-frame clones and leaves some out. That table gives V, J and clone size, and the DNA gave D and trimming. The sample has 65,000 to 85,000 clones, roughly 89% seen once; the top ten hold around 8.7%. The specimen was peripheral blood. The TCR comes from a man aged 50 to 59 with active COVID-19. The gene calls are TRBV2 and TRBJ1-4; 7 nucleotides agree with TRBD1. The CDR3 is CASSDRGRISNEKLFF. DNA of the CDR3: TGTGCCAGCAGTGACAGGGGGAGAATTTCGAATGAAAAACTGTTTTTT.